This TCR beta chain was identified in a study of post-analysis software for immune sequencing data. Turning to the study itself: Progressive-relapsing, secondary progressive and relapsing-remitting multiple sclerosis were among the disease courses included. Study conclusions and caveats: The study found TRBV5-6, TRBV5-1 and TRBV20-1 among about five TRBV segments more frequent in patients than controls. Analysis by F measure revealed that same-batch samples clustered strongly together.

The CDR3 spans 14 residues. Trimming stripped 7 bases from V and 7 bases from J, with 19 bases between. Unique molecular identifiers featured in each of the TCR beta cDNA libraries. T cells numbering 1 to 10 million yielded roughly 0.5 million cDNA molecules. A single record per CDR3 protein comes from TCRdb applying MiXCR to the PCR reads. The sample carries 700,000 to 900,000 distinct CDR3 sequences, about half recorded once. Points on this clonotype: The target antigen is unknown.

This sequence joins TRBV12-3 or TRBV12-4 and TRBJ2-5; TRBD1 might be the D (5 bases). Material for sequencing was blood. This TCR came from a girl between 5 and 17 years old with multiple sclerosis. The CDR3 coding sequence is TGTGCCAGCACCCCCATTGGAAACCAGGGGACCCAGTACTTC. Translation: CASTPIGNQGTQYF.